This TCR beta chain was captured by sequencing in a study of cytomegalovirus exposure and HLA in healthy donors. The CDR3 loop spans 15 amino acids. V was cut by 3 bases and J by 1 base, with 13 bases left in between. Germline CDR1 SGHNT, CDR2 YYREEE (reference sequence). This clone turned up a few times. The PCR was carried out with 60 Vbeta primers and 13 Jbeta primers. The protocol was immunoSEQ multiplex PCR, while the TCRdb copy is restricted to in-frame clones and leaves out a portion. Among 130,000 to 150,000 clones listed, roughly 73% were seen once. This clonotype was sampled from a woman aged 40 to 50 in good health and CMV-seronegative. The chain employs TRBV5-4 and TRBJ1-1; D possibly corresponds to TRBD1 (5 bases). The sequencing sample was made of PBMCs. This CDR3 reads CASSSINDRNTEAFF. CDR3 nucleotide sequence: TGTGCCAGCAGCTCTATAAATGACAGGAACACTGAAGCTTTCTTT.